These 27 T cell receptor beta chains share one sample of origin, sequenced in a study of shared clonotypes between healthy human individuals. Method: immunoSEQ multiplex PCR; TCRdb's copy keeps in-frame clones and lacks some. The sample includes roughly 1.4 million clones, about 98.5% of them seen just once. Sequencing used naive CD4+ T cells sorted from blood. Subset: CD45RA+ positively selected. Receptors were obtained from a man between 25 and 39 years old in good health.

V usage is TRBV28 and J usage is TRBJ1-4; D remains unclear. CDR3 length: 15 amino acids. V lost 3 bases, J lost 5 bases, and 13 bases lay in between. Per the germline V gene, CDR1 is MDHEN and CDR2 is SYDVKM. The CDR3 is CASSLRALQNEKLFF. Here the CDR3 DNA reads TGTGCCAGCAGTTTGCGAGCTCTGCAAAATGAAAAACTGTTTTTT.

The CDR3 loop is CASSPGGTKNIQYF. The CDR3 bases are TGTGCCAGCAGCCCGGGGGGAACCAAAAACATTCAGTACTTC. The chain couples TRBV7-2 to TRBJ2-4; 7 bases align to TRBD2. Germline loops: CDR1 SGHTA, CDR2 FQGNSA. Trimming took 5 bases from V and 2 from J; bases not matched to a gene: 3. CDR3 length: 14 residues.

The V call is TRBV11-2, the J call TRBJ2-3, with D unclear. Trimming cost V 5 bases and J 0 bases, with 3 bases left between them. CDR1 is SGHAT and CDR2 is FQNNGV in the germline V gene. This CDR3 region has 12 residues. The DNA for the CDR3 is TGTGCCAGCAGCCGTAGCACAGATACGCAGTATTTT. This translates into CASSRSTDTQYF. Variable domain in full (rest from reference TRBV11-2 and TRBJ2-3): EAGVAQSPRYKIIEKRQSVAFWCNPISGHATLYWYQQILGQGPKLLIQFQNNGVVDDSQLPKDRFSAERLKGVDSTLKIQPAKLEDSAVYLCASSRSTDTQYFGPGTRLTVL.

This chain uses TRBV14 with TRBJ2-3; no definite D call. The V gene's germline CDR1 is SGHDN and CDR2 FVKESK. There are 13 residues in the CDR3. V shed 4 bases and J shed 2 bases, with 7 bases lying between them. This CDR3 is CASSPGLTDTQYF. In nucleotides, the CDR3 is TGTGCCAGCAGCCCCGGGCTCACAGATACGCAGTATTTT.

This chain links TRBV29-1 with TRBJ2-1; D is unresolved. V was trimmed by 2 bases and J by 6 bases, leaving 8 bases between them. CDR1 and CDR2 from the germline V gene are SQVTM and ANQGSEA. The CDR3 runs 12 residues. DNA of the CDR3: TGCAGCGTTGAATTGGGCCGCAATGAGCAGTTCTTC. It specifies CSVELGRNEQFF.

This chain joins TRBV5-1 and TRBJ2-3; 10 bases map to TRBD2. Germline-derived CDR1 and CDR2 are SGHRS and YFSETQ. V shed 4 bases and J 6 bases; nucleotides not matched to a gene: 17. The length of the CDR3 is 18 residues. The CDR3 coding sequence is TGCGCCAGCAGCCGGTCGTCGGCTAGCGGGAGCATAGGCGATACGCAGTATTTT. It translates to CASSRSSASGSIGDTQYF.

This chain joins TRBV14 and TRBJ2-2, with D possibly being TRBD2 (5 bases). CDR3 length: 17 residues. Trimming removed 1 base from V and 1 base from J, with 13 bases in between. The germline V gene encodes CDR1 SGHDN and CDR2 FVKESK. The chain's CDR3 is CASSQVEVWGNTGELFF. The CDR3 region has the DNA TGTGCCAGCAGCCAAGTGGAGGTGTGGGGGAACACCGGGGAGCTGTTTTTT.

The CDR3 DNA is TGTGCCAGCAGCTTACCCCCTCCACGAAGCTCCTACAATGAGCAGTTCTTC. It encodes CASSLPPPRSSYNEQFF. V gene TRBV7-6 combines with J gene TRBJ2-1, with D unresolved. V lost 2 bases and J lost 0, with 14 bases in between. Germline V gene lookup returns CDR1 SGHVS and CDR2 FNYEAQ. The CDR3 is 17 amino acids. Complete variable domain (other parts from reference TRBV7-6 and TRBJ2-1): GAGVSQSPRYKVTKRGQDVALRCDPISGHVSLYWYRQALGQGPEFLTYFNYEAQQDKSGLPNDRFSAERPEGSISTLTIQRTEQRDSAMYRCASSLPPPRSSYNEQFFGPGTRLTVL.

The chain is built from TRBV19 and TRBJ2-2; 7 bases align to TRBD2. This CDR3 has 15 amino acids. CDR1 is LNHDA and CDR2 is SQIVND in the germline V gene (reference sequence). V shed 3 bases, J shed 0 bases, and the junction held 1 base outside the gene matches. CDR3 amino acids: CASSMLAANTGELFF. The CDR3 DNA sequence: TGTGCCAGTAGTATGCTAGCGGCGAACACCGGGGAGCTGTTTTTT.

The V gene is TRBV5-5, the J gene TRBJ1-1, with D uncertain. Germline lookup yields CDR1 SGHKS and CDR2 YYEKEE (reference sequence). V gave up 0 bases and J gave up 5 bases, with 8 bases separating them. CDR3 length: 13 residues. The DNA for the CDR3 is TGTGCCAGCAGCTTGGAAGGGTGGACTGAAGCTTTCTTT. Translation gives CASSLEGWTEAFF.

The chain couples TRBV5-1 to TRBJ2-7, with a weak D call TRBD2 (6 bases). The CDR3 totals 14 residues. The V end was cut by 4 bases, the J end by 5 bases, with 16 bases between. Germline CDR1 and CDR2: SGHRS and YFSETQ. This chain's CDR3 is CASSRDSLVNEQYF. The CDR3, as DNA: TGCGCCAGCAGCAGGGACTCACTAGTTAACGAGCAGTACTTC.

This clone occurred once. Other DNA sequences in the sample encode the same CDR3. The V gene is TRBV2, the J gene TRBJ1-5; tentatively, D is TRBD1 (5 bases). The CDR3 covers 14 residues. The germline gives CDR1 SNHLY, CDR2 FYNNEI. V lost 3 bases to trimming and J lost 2 bases, with 8 bases between them. CDR3 DNA sequence: TGTGCCAGCAGTGAGGCCAGGGGCAATCAGCCCCAGCATTTT. Protein product: CASSEARGNQPQHF.

The chain joins TRBV5-5 to TRBJ1-2; D is uncertain. The CDR3 extends over 13 amino acids. Trimming shortened V by 5 bases and J by 4 bases, and 12 bases separated the two germline ends. The germline V gene has CDR1 SGHKS and CDR2 YYEKEE (reference sequence). This chain's CDR3 is CASSPDPTYGYTF. The CDR3 coding sequence is TGTGCCAGCAGTCCTGACCCGACCTATGGCTACACCTTC.

The chain couples TRBV28 to TRBJ2-1; 9 bases are shared with TRBD1. Germline loops: CDR1 MDHEN, CDR2 SYDVKM. This CDR3 region has 21 residues. The V segment lost 6 bases and the J segment 9 bases; nucleotides outside the gene matches: 30. The CDR3 sequence: CASSSGGQGHNMGGREGEQFF. CDR3 DNA sequence: TGTGCCAGCAGCTCTGGCGGACAGGGGCATAATATGGGGGGTAGGGAGGGTGAGCAGTTCTTC.

The chain couples TRBV18 to TRBJ2-1; the match to TRBD2 covers 8 bases. The CDR3 is 16 amino acids. After removal of 1 base from V and 7 bases from J, the junction contained 9 bases not matched to a gene. Germline loops: CDR1 KGHSH, CDR2 LQKENI. The CDR3 region has the DNA TGTGCCAGCTCACCACTACAATCGGGAGGGAGGAATGAGCAGTTCTTC. It is translated as CASSPLQSGGRNEQFF.

The V and J genes are TRBV10-3 and TRBJ2-7; unclear D gene. Germline V gene data show CDR1 as ENHRY and CDR2 as SYGVKD. There are 10 residues in the CDR3. V was cut by 8 bases and J by 4 bases, with 6 bases left in between. The CDR3 sequence is CAIGLYEQYF. The DNA for the CDR3 is TGTGCCATCGGATTGTACGAGCAGTACTTC.

The chain is built from TRBV7-9 and TRBJ1-1, with D unclear. Trimming stripped 1 base from V and 3 bases from J, with 21 bases between. CDR1 and CDR2 from the germline V gene are SEHNR and FQNEAQ (reference sequence). The length of the CDR3 is 18 residues. This CDR3 is CASSLERRMDYLDTEAFF. DNA of the CDR3: TGTGCCAGCAGCTTAGAACGAAGGATGGACTATTTAGACACTGAAGCTTTCTTT.

The V call is TRBV10-1, the J call TRBJ2-7, with D tentatively TRBD1 (6 bases). The CDR3 totals 16 residues. V lost 0 bases and J lost 0, with 12 bases in between. The germline CDR1 and CDR2 sequences are WNHNN and SYGVQD (reference sequence). Here the CDR3 reads CASSESRQATSYEQYF. CDR3 coding DNA: TGCGCCAGCAGTGAGTCCCGACAGGCAACCTCCTACGAGCAGTACTTC.

Worth noting for this clone: One end of the junction does not line up with germline, which may come from a read error. The chain employs TRBV18 and TRBJ2-4; 7 bases fit TRBD2. CDR1 and CDR2 (germline): KGHSH, LQKENI. The CDR3 runs 12 residues. CDR3 nucleotides: TGTGCCAGCTCTCAACCACCGGGAGGCCAAAGCTTC. This codes for CASSQPPGGQSF.

The chain is built from TRBV6-5 and TRBJ2-7, with D possibly being TRBD2 (6 bases). Germline values: CDR1 MNHEY, CDR2 SVGAGI. Between the trimmed V and J ends, which lost 5 bases and 6 bases, there was a span of 14 bases. The CDR3 runs to 13 residues. CDR3 coding DNA: TGTGCCAGCAGTCTGACTAGGGAAAGCGAGCAGTACTTC. It encodes CASSLTRESEQYF.

The V call is TRBV9, the J call TRBJ2-4, with TRBD2 identical over 13 bases. V gave up 3 bases and J gave up 2 bases; unmatched junction bases: 5. Per the germline V gene, CDR1 is SGDLS and CDR2 is YYNGEE. The CDR3 runs 17 residues. The CDR3 DNA sequence: TGTGCCAGCAGCGCCGGACTAGCGGGAGTCCCCAAAAACATTCAGTACTTC. Protein product: CASSAGLAGVPKNIQYF.

J is TRBJ2-3 and V is TRBV11-2, with a possible D match to TRBD2 (6 bases). This CDR3 comprises 15 residues. Trimming removed 0 bases at V and 0 bases at J, with 7 bases between. Germline CDR1 reads SGHAT; CDR2 reads FQNNGV. The DNA for the CDR3 is TGTGCCAGCAGCTTAGAAGGAGGGAGCACAGATACGCAGTATTTT. Translating gives CASSLEGGSTDTQYF.

The chain uses TRBV5-4 and TRBJ1-4, with D maybe TRBD1 (6 bases). Trimming removed 4 bases at V and 6 bases at J, with 13 bases between. The CDR3 runs 14 residues. Germline V gene sequence: CDR1 SGHNT, CDR2 YYREEE (reference sequence). As DNA, the CDR3 is TGTGCCAGCAGCCCCGGACAGTTCGATGAAAAACTGTTTTTT. Its protein product is CASSPGQFDEKLFF.

V is TRBV11-2 and J is TRBJ2-7; no firm D call. V lost 1 base to trimming and J lost 0 bases, with 7 bases between them. This CDR3 contains 14 residues. Germline V gene lookup returns CDR1 SGHAT and CDR2 FQNNGV. CDR3 sequence reads: CASSLVVPSYEQYF. The CDR3 DNA is TGTGCCAGCAGCTTAGTAGTCCCCTCCTACGAGCAGTACTTC.

The chain employs TRBV9 and TRBJ2-7; 7 bases agree with TRBD2. Germline V gives CDR1 SGDLS, CDR2 YYNGEE. The CDR3 is 14 residues long. The junction had 7 bases not matched to a gene; V was cut back by 4 bases and J by 3 bases. CDR3 bases: TGTGCCAGCAGCCGGGGGGAAGGGAACTACGAGCAGTACTTC. Residues: CASSRGEGNYEQYF.

The chain couples TRBV11-2 to TRBJ2-1; TRBD2 might be the D (6 bases). Germline assignment: CDR1 SGHAT and CDR2 FQNNGV. The CDR3 has 15 amino acids. The V gene lost 1 base and the J gene lost 7 bases, with 14 bases spanning the gap. The CDR3 region has the DNA TGTGCCAGCAGCTTAGGGACTACCCCGAGGAATGAGCAGTTCTTC. It codes for CASSLGTTPRNEQFF. Full variable domain (missing parts from reference TRBV11-2 and TRBJ2-1): EAGVAQSPRYKIIEKRQSVAFWCNPISGHATLYWYQQILGQGPKLLIQFQNNGVVDDSQLPKDRFSAERLKGVDSTLKIQPAKLEDSAVYLCASSLGTTPRNEQFFGPGTRLTVL.

The J gene is TRBJ1-4, the V gene TRBV10-3, with D uncertain. The DNA matches TRBJ2-2 better at its end, which makes the J call doubtful. The CDR3 contains 11 residues. Germline CDR1 is ENHRY and CDR2 is SYGVKD. The CDR3 here is CAISESGELFF. CDR3 DNA sequence: TGTGCCATCAGTGAATCAGGGGAGCTGTTTTTT.